The rows below give T cell receptor beta chains drawn from one sample of a study of blood T cell repertoires in COVID-19. Assay: immunoSEQ multiplex PCR; the TCRdb copy retains only in-frame clones and omits some. The table includes hundreds of thousands of clones, around 86% detected once. Sequencing was done on a sample of PBMCs or T cells enriched from blood (not recorded which). The source is a woman aged 50 to 60 who had recovered from COVID-19. CDR3s include the opening cysteine and the closing phenylalanine or tryptophan. D genes are given only for firm matches. Some rows mark clone size as missing; the rest say once, few, many or name a class of expanded clone.

TRBJ2-5 | TRBD2 | - | TRBV29-1 | CSVAGTSGQETQYF | TGCAGCGTGGCCGGGACTAGCGGCCAAGAGACCCAGTACTTC
TRBJ1-1 | - | many | TRBV6-1 | CASSEGEFTEAFF | TGTGCCAGCAGTGAAGGGGAGTTCACTGAAGCTTTCTTT
TRBJ2-3 | TRBD2 | - | TRBV25-1 | CASSDITSATDTQYF | TGTGCCAGCAGTGATATCACTAGCGCCACAGATACGCAGTATTTT
TRBJ1-1 | TRBD1 | few | TRBV28 | CASSLPGQEWLTEAFF | TGTGCCAGCAGTCTACCGGGACAGGAGTGGCTCACTGAAGCTTTCTTT
TRBJ2-7 | - | - | TRBV5-4 | CASSFGGLSYEQYF | TGTGCCAGCAGCTTCGGGGGTTTATCCTACGAGCAGTACTTC
TRBJ2-2 | TRBD2 | - | TRBV24-1 | CATSGDSGRANTGELFF | TGTGCCACCAGTGGCGATAGCGGGAGGGCGAACACCGGGGAGCTGTTTTTT
TRBJ2-2 | TRBD2 | - | TRBV5-1 | CASSLALAANTGELFF | TGCGCCAGCAGCTTGGCGCTAGCGGCAAACACCGGGGAGCTGTTTTTT
TRBJ2-2 | - | - | TRBV9 | CASSPFTGELFF | TGTGCCAGCAGCCCCTTTACCGGGGAGCTGTTTTTT
TRBJ2-7 | - | - | TRBV21-1 | CAKHGAGALYEQYF | TGTGCCAAACACGGAGCGGGAGCTCTCTACGAGCAGTACTTC
TRBJ2-3 | TRBD2 | - | TRBV6-1 | CASSEAAREGTDTQYF | TGTGCCAGCAGTGAAGCGGCGCGGGAGGGCACAGATACGCAGTATTTT
TRBJ2-7 | TRBD1 | - | TRBV28 | CASRVGGTGVYEQYF | TGTGCCAGTCGAGTCGGCGGGACAGGGGTCTACGAGCAGTACTTC
TRBJ2-2 | - | - | TRBV6-5 | CASSYSAGYTGELFF | TGTGCCAGCAGTTACTCAGCAGGGTACACCGGGGAGCTGTTTTTT
TRBJ1-2 | - | few | TRBV9 | CASSTRQPSISHGYTF | TGTGCCAGCAGCACCCGTCAGCCCTCAATTAGCCATGGCTACACCTTC
TRBJ2-3 | TRBD2 | - | TRBV4-1 | CASSRLAGVTDTQYF | TGCGCCAGCAGCCGACTAGCGGGAGTCACAGATACGCAGTATTTT
TRBJ1-4 | - | - | TRBV6-5 | CATPHSGDEKLFF | TGTGCCACCCCCCATTCCGGGGATGAAAAACTGTTTTTT
TRBJ1-2 | TRBD1 | once | TRBV27 | CASSLKGDRANYGYTF | TGTGCCAGCAGTTTAAAGGGGGACAGGGCGAACTATGGCTACACCTTC
TRBJ1-1 | - | - | TRBV10-2 | CASSERRMNTEAFF | TGCGCCAGCAGTGAAAGGAGAATGAACACTGAAGCTTTCTTT
TRBJ2-7 | - | - | TRBV5-1 | CASSLAGEGEQYF | TGCGCCAGCAGCTTGGCAGGGGAAGGGGAGCAGTACTTC
TRBJ2-7 | TRBD2 | - | TRBV4-3 | CASSGGNSYEQYF | TGCGCCAGTTCGGGGGGAAACTCCTACGAGCAGTACTTC
TRBJ1-6 | TRBD1 | - | TRBV6-6 | CASSPDRANSPLHF | TGTGCCAGCAGTCCGGACAGGGCTAATTCACCCCTCCACTTT
TRBJ1-6 | - | - | TRBV6-5 | CASSYETAIANSPLHF | TGTGCCAGCAGTTACGAGACAGCTATAGCTAATTCACCCCTCCACTTT
TRBJ1-4 | - | - | TRBV4-1 | CASSGAGISNEKLFF | TGCGCCAGCAGCGGGGCCGGTATCTCTAATGAAAAACTGTTTTTT
TRBJ1-5 | - | - | TRBV10-2 | CASSDLSNQPQHF | TGCGCCAGCAGTGACCTCAGCAATCAGCCCCAGCATTTT
TRBJ2-1 | TRBD2 | - | TRBV2 | CASRTLLAGLFF | TGTGCCAGCAGGACCCTACTAGCGGGATTATTCTTC
TRBJ2-3 | TRBD2 | - | TRBV18 | CASSPGLAGRDTQYF | TGTGCCAGCTCACCGGGACTAGCGGGAAGGGATACGCAGTATTTT
TRBJ1-2 | - | - | TRBV9 | CASSDQSGGGVEDYTF | TGTGCCAGCAGCGACCAAAGTGGCGGGGGAGTTGAGGACTACACCTTC
TRBJ1-6 | TRBD1 | - | TRBV27 | CASSLTGASPLHF | TGTGCCAGCAGCCTGACAGGGGCTTCACCCCTCCACTTT
TRBJ1-4 | - | - | TRBV6-5 | CASKRLETNEKLFF | TGTGCCAGCAAGAGACTCGAAACTAATGAAAAACTGTTTTTT
TRBJ2-7 | - | few | TRBV7-2 | CASSPRGARGEQYF | TGTGCCAGCAGCCCCCGGGGGGCCAGGGGCGAGCAGTACTTC
TRBJ1-1 | - | - | TRBV30 | CAHSGESDTEAFF | TGTGCCCACTCAGGGGAGTCGGACACTGAAGCTTTCTTT
TRBJ2-1 | TRBD2 | - | TRBV9 | CASSPGTSTGEQFF | TGTGCCAGCAGTCCCGGGACTAGCACGGGTGAGCAGTTCTTC
TRBJ1-2 | TRBD1 | - | TRBV28 | CASSGTGQGNYGYTF | TGTGCCAGCAGTGGAACGGGACAGGGGAACTATGGCTACACCTTC
TRBJ2-7 | - | few | TRBV4-1 | CASSRTGQPYEQYF | TGCGCCAGCAGCCGAACAGGGCAACCCTACGAGCAGTACTTC
TRBJ2-1 | TRBD1 | - | TRBV6-4 | CARGRQDRGNNEQFF | TGTGCCAGGGGGAGGCAGGACAGGGGTAACAATGAGCAGTTCTTC
TRBJ1-6 | - | - | TRBV21-1 | CPKGRDSPLHF | TGTCCCAAAGGCAGGGATTCACCCCTCCACTTT
TRBJ2-3 | TRBD1 | - | TRBV5-4 | CAVTGGMTDTQYF | TGTGCCGTTACAGGGGGCATGACAGATACGCAGTATTTT
TRBJ2-3 | - | - | TRBV5-1 | CASSLDAGADTQYF | TGCGCCAGCAGCTTGGATGCAGGGGCAGATACGCAGTATTTT
TRBJ1-4 | - | - | TRBV9 | CASSVGGATNEKLFF | TGTGCCAGCAGCGTAGGGGGGGCAACTAATGAAAAACTGTTTTTT
TRBJ1-6 | - | - | TRBV7-2 | CASRNRDSPLHF | TGTGCCAGCAGGAACAGGGATTCACCCCTCCACTTT
TRBJ2-2 | - | - | TRBV6-5 | CASRIPGSNTGELFF | TGTGCCAGCCGGATTCCGGGATCCAACACCGGGGAGCTGTTTTTT
TRBJ1-5 | - | - | TRBV4-1 | CASSGSLTQPQHF | TGCGCCAGCAGCGGCTCTCTCACCCAGCCCCAGCATTTT
TRBJ2-3 | TRBD2 | - | TRBV5-1 | CASSLGLAGSTDTQYF | TGCGCCAGCAGCTTGGGGCTAGCGGGGAGCACAGATACGCAGTATTTT
TRBJ1-4 | - | - | TRBV3-1/TRBV3-2 | CASSRGGVNEKLFF | TGTGCCAGCAGCCGTGGAGGAGTAAATGAAAAACTGTTTTTT
TRBJ1-5 | TRBD1 | - | TRBV30 | CAWSAPGGGQPQHF | TGTGCCTGGAGTGCGCCAGGGGGAGGACAGCCCCAGCATTTT
TRBJ1-2 | - | - | TRBV6-5 | CASSYSRGTNYGYTF | TGTGCCAGCAGTTACTCGAGGGGGACTAACTATGGCTACACCTTC
TRBJ1-6 | - | - | TRBV19 | CASSIVAGLGSGSPLHF | TGTGCCAGTAGTATAGTAGCGGGCCTCGGATCGGGATCACCCCTCCACTTT
TRBJ1-1 | TRBD1 | - | TRBV28 | CASRGPGTALFEAFF | TGTGCCAGCAGGGGGCCCGGGACAGCGTTGTTTGAAGCTTTCTTT
TRBJ2-1 | - | - | TRBV3-1/TRBV3-2 | CASSYDPGEQFF | TGTGCCAGCAGCTACGACCCGGGGGAGCAGTTCTTC
TRBJ1-1 | - | once | TRBV28 | CASSLGQNTEAFF | TGTGCCAGCAGCCTTGGGCAGAACACTGAAGCTTTCTTT
TRBJ2-1 | TRBD2 | - | TRBV19 | CASSNPGLAGRYEQFF | TGTGCCAGTAGTAACCCAGGACTAGCGGGACGTTATGAGCAGTTCTTC
TRBJ2-1 | - | - | TRBV3-1/TRBV3-2 | CASSQGGGDEQFF | TGTGCCAGCAGCCAAGGAGGTGGCGATGAGCAGTTCTTC
TRBJ2-1 | - | - | TRBV7-3 | CASSIGLYNEQFF | TGTGCCAGCAGCATAGGACTTTACAATGAGCAGTTCTTC
TRBJ2-7 | TRBD1 | - | TRBV11-2 | CASSLGPQGAYEQYF | TGTGCCAGCAGCTTAGGGCCCCAGGGGGCCTACGAGCAGTACTTC
TRBJ1-1 | - | - | TRBV7-6 | CASSLSENTEAFF | TGTGCCAGCAGCTTATCAGAGAACACTGAAGCTTTCTTT
TRBJ1-3 | TRBD1 | - | TRBV15 | CATSRGLGQGQNTIYF | TGTGCCACCAGCAGAGGTCTGGGACAGGGTCAGAACACCATATATTTT